The TCR beta chain under discussion was sequenced for a study of blood T cell repertoires in COVID-19. Overall study context: T cells, B-cell-depleted T cells, or PBMCs provided the cDNA or gDNA that served as material.

Per germline, CDR1 SNHLY and CDR2 FYNNEI. The length of the CDR3 is 14 residues. The V gene lost 3 bases and the J gene lost 2 bases, with 8 bases spanning the gap. Data came from immunoSEQ multiplex PCR; TCRdb stores just in-frame clones and leaves some out. The data contain approximately 140,000 clones, around nine tenths of them singletons. The chain recombines TRBV2 with TRBJ2-1; D unresolved. The sequenced sample consisted of peripheral blood. The receptor was derived from a man aged 45-65 years with active or convalescent COVID-19. CDR3 residues: CASSDLYPYNEQFF. CDR3 bases: TGTGCCAGCAGTGACCTATACCCCTACAATGAGCAGTTCTTC.